This TCR beta chain was identified in a study of T cell repertoires in cytomegalovirus infection. Study-wide background: Indications of both CMV infection and matching HLA type were provided by public TCR beta signatures. Study-level points and caveats: Cumulative public TCR beta family frequency identified carriers of CMV plus the relevant HLA.

TCRdb fed the reads into MiXCR, producing one record per CDR3 protein. This sample carries 250,000 to 300,000 distinct CDR3 sequences, approximately 22% of them seen once, and the ten largest clones take roughly a fifth. This clonotype was detected many times. The antigen remains undetermined. The CDR3 runs to 15 residues. CDR1 and CDR2 (germline): SGHVS, FNYEAQ. J was trimmed by 4 bases and V by 2 bases; bases with no gene match: 5. The clonotype comes from a human donor in good health (CMV status not recorded). Some clones in this sample may be carry-over from other donors' samples. The sample was cultured PBMCs, taken from culture after CMV antigen stimulation. V and J are TRBV7-6 and TRBJ1-5; 7 bases agree with TRBD1. For the CDR3, the DNA is TGTGCCAGCAGCTTAACAGGGGCCTTAAATCAGCCCCAGCATTTT. This translates into CASSLTGALNQPQHF.